This T cell receptor (beta chain) was identified during a study of vaccination effects on CD4 cells after COVID-19. Study conclusions and caveats: Late after vaccination, infection- and vaccine-induced clones showed marked clonal contraction. The study had few convalescent patients and no early post-infection timepoints.

Assay: immunoSEQ multiplex PCR; the TCRdb copy retains only in-frame clones and omits some. The sample includes 55,000 to 75,000 clones, more than 70% of them seen just once. The length of the CDR3 is 15 residues. The germline V and J ends were trimmed by 4 bases and 9 bases, with 18 bases remaining between them. Germline V gene sequence: CDR1 SGHTA, CDR2 FQGNSA. CD4+ T cells specific for antigen were expanded with viral peptide pools by the ViraFEST assay before sequencing. Researchers isolated CD4+ T cells once 9 to 11 days of culture had elapsed. Nucleocapsid antibodies stayed negative before and after vaccination, showing no earlier SARS-CoV-2 infection. Worth noting for this clone: Its antigen is currently unknown.

The clonotype comes from a human donor who received a COVID-19 vaccine. The specimen comprised CD4+ T cells from PBMCs cultured with HCoV-NL63 spike peptides, sampled before COVID-19 vaccination. V usage is TRBV7-2 and J usage is TRBJ2-2; possibly TRBD2 for D (6 bases). DNA for the CDR3: TGTGCCAGCAGCTCCTCCTCGACAGCGGGTAGGGAGCTGTTTTTT. It yields the protein CASSSSSTAGRELFF.